This TCR beta chain was captured in a study of T cells in Graves' hyperthyroidism and ophthalmopathy. This clonotype was seen just once. No antigen is known for it. Sequence at one end of the junction differs from germline and may be a read error. Clinical symptoms, serum thyroxine and TRAb, thyroid ultrasound and orbital computed tomography together formed the diagnostic basis. General study results and limits: Separating ophthalmopathy from stable hyperthyroidism was achieved by a 13 V-J model. Also found in blood were most expanded thyroid clonotypes above 0.001.

Amplification targeted TCR beta CDR3 regions from RNA transcripts. The study used the HTBI primer set for a first-round RT-PCR of the TCR CDR3. TCRdb re-called the multiplex PCR reads with MiXCR, one entry per CDR3 protein. The sample holds some 50,000 distinct CDR3 sequences, approximately 58% seen once. The source is a young man with Graves' hyperthyroidism. The material sequenced was peripheral blood or thyroid tissue (not recorded which).

The chain's CDR3 is CASSRAGGLYEQYF. Here the CDR3 DNA reads TGCGCCAGCAGCCGAGCGGGGGGGCTCTACGAGCAGTACTTC. The chain links TRBV7-2 to TRBJ2-7, with TRBD2 identical over 10 bases. The CDR3 spans 14 residues. The germline V gene has CDR1 SGHTA and CDR2 FQGNSA.